These 28 T cell receptor beta chains were sequenced from one sample in a study of blood T cell repertoires in COVID-19. Clones were read by immunoSEQ multiplex PCR, and TCRdb kept only the in-frame ones, dropping some. The sample lists roughly 67,000 clones, 60% to 85% occurring once. The sample consisted of peripheral blood. These receptors originate from a human donor in a cohort sampled during active COVID-19.

The chain joins TRBV7-9 to TRBJ1-4; unclear D gene. CDR1 SEHNR and CDR2 FQNEAQ come from the germline V gene (reference sequence). Trimming left V 3 bases short and J 13 bases short, with 18 bases between. The length of the CDR3 is 14 residues. For the CDR3, the DNA is TGTGCCAGCAGCTTGTCTGGGAGTGAAGTAGGACTGTTTTTT. This codes for CASSLSGSEVGLFF. Combining the CDR3 with reference TRBV7-9 and TRBJ1-4 gives the whole variable domain DTGVSQNPRHKITKRGQNVTFRCDPISEHNRLYWYRQTLGQGPEFLTYFQNEAQLEKSRLLSDRFSAERPKGSFSTLEIQRTEQGDSAMYLCASSLSGSEVGLFFGSGTQLSVL.

The chain employs TRBV7-9 and TRBJ2-7; no definite D call. The V gene's germline CDR1 is SEHNR and CDR2 FQNEAQ (reference sequence). With 1 base removed from V and 7 bases from J, the gap between germline ends came to 8 bases. The CDR3 is made up of 12 amino acids. DNA for the CDR3: TGTGCCAGCAGCTTAGATATTGTTGAGCAGTACTTC. Protein sequence: CASSLDIVEQYF.

V usage is TRBV28 and J usage is TRBJ2-3, with 9 positions matching TRBD2. Germline V lookup: CDR1 MDHEN, CDR2 SYDVKM. This CDR3 contains 16 residues. V lost 4 bases and J lost 5; bases outside the gene matches: 10. The CDR3 sequence: CASSSVGAGGGDTQYF. The CDR3 region has the DNA TGTGCCAGCAGTTCCGTCGGAGCGGGAGGCGGAGATACGCAGTATTTT.

V gene TRBV18 combines with J gene TRBJ2-1, with a possible D match to TRBD2 (6 bases). With 0 bases removed from V and 0 bases from J, the gap between germline ends came to 9 bases. This CDR3 spans 16 amino acids. Germline assignment: CDR1 KGHSH and CDR2 LQKENI. The CDR3 is CASSPPEGFSYNEQFF. The CDR3 coding sequence is TGTGCCAGCTCACCACCGGAGGGCTTCTCCTACAATGAGCAGTTCTTC.

The rearrangement joins TRBV18 to TRBJ2-5; 7 bases match TRBD2. This CDR3 has 13 residues. Germline trimming cut 6 bases from V and 3 bases from J; bases unmatched to any gene: 4. The germline gives CDR1 KGHSH, CDR2 LQKENI. Here the CDR3 DNA reads TGTGCCAGCTCCCGCGGGGGAGAAGAGACCCAGTACTTC. This gives the protein CASSRGGEETQYF.

Comment on this clone: The DNA is omitted, as the CDR3 cannot be located on it reliably, and the CDR3 follows TCRdb's listing. The chain has TRBV16 and TRBJ2-3; the D segment call TRBD1 is taken from the table without a DNA check. Counting both end residues, the CDR3 totals 15 amino acids. The germline gives CDR1 KGHSY, CDR2 FQNENV. The CDR3 region is CASSPRSVPADTQYF.

The V gene is TRBV28, the J gene TRBJ2-1; TRBD2 is a possible D gene (5 bases). The CDR3 runs to 14 residues. Germline V gene data show CDR1 as MDHEN and CDR2 as SYDVKM. V was shortened by 3 bases and J by 2 bases, with 8 bases between the two germline ends. The CDR3, as DNA: TGTGCCAGCAGTTTCCCGACTACCTACAATGAGCAGTTCTTC. Its translation: CASSFPTTYNEQFF.

This chain uses TRBV10-3 with TRBJ1-1; D is perhaps TRBD1 (6 bases). CDR1 and CDR2 (germline): ENHRY, SYGVKD. The length of the CDR3 is 14 residues. Trimming pared 4 bases from V and 11 bases from J, leaving 20 bases between. CDR3 region: CAISVAGGPGAAFF. CDR3 coding DNA: TGTGCCATCAGTGTGGCGGGGGGCCCGGGTGCGGCTTTCTTT.

The table lists this clone with a count of one. V gene TRBV6-5 combines with J gene TRBJ2-7, with unresolved D. The ends were cut back, 7 bases at V and 0 bases at J, with 10 bases in the middle. The CDR3 covers 13 residues. Germline CDR1 MNHEY, CDR2 SVGAGI. The DNA for the CDR3 is TGTGCCAGCAAGGAGTTGAGCTCCTACGAGCAGTACTTC. Encoded protein: CASKELSSYEQYF.

The chain uses TRBV7-2 and TRBJ2-3, with D hard to call. This CDR3 has 13 amino acids. V was shortened by 5 bases and J by 6 bases, with 12 bases between the two germline ends. Per germline, CDR1 SGHTA and CDR2 FQGNSA. CDR3 region: CASSKIVRDTQYF. CDR3 sequence (DNA): TGTGCCAGCAGCAAAATTGTACGGGATACGCAGTATTTT.

The rearrangement uses TRBV25-1 and TRBJ2-7; the D gene is possibly TRBD1 (6 bases). Germline V lookup: CDR1 MGHDK, CDR2 SYGVNS. Trimming shortened V by 6 bases and J by 2 bases, and 17 bases separated the two germline ends. The CDR3 runs to 15 residues. CDR3 sequence: CASRGTGQGTYEQYF. DNA for the CDR3: TGTGCCAGCAGGGGCACAGGGCAGGGCACCTACGAGCAGTACTTC.

The gene calls are TRBV19 and TRBJ1-5; D gene uncertain. Germline values: CDR1 LNHDA, CDR2 SQIVND (reference sequence). Trimming removed 6 bases from V and 5 bases from J, with 8 bases in between. The CDR3 sequence is 12 residues long. The CDR3 region is CASSPYDQPQHF. The DNA for the CDR3 is TGTGCCAGTAGCCCCTACGATCAGCCCCAGCATTTT. The full variable domain, in which reference TRBV19 and TRBJ1-5 provide the parts outside the CDR3, is DGGITQSPKYLFRKEGQNVTLSCEQNLNHDAMYWYRQDPGQGLRLIYYSQIVNDFQKGDIAEGYSVSREKKESFPLTVTSAQKNPTAFYLCASSPYDQPQHFGDGTRLSIL.

The sample holds one count of this clone. The rearrangement links TRBV5-1 to TRBJ2-3; 10 nucleotides line up with TRBD1. The CDR3 runs to 15 residues. Germline values: CDR1 SGHRS, CDR2 YFSETQ. Trimming took 0 bases from V and 5 from J; bases not matched to a gene: 3. The CDR3: CASSLAGTGVDTQYF. The CDR3 DNA reads as TGCGCCAGCAGCTTGGCCGGGACAGGGGTAGATACGCAGTATTTT.

This sequence joins TRBV6-6 and TRBJ2-7; the D gene is possibly TRBD1 (6 bases). The V end lost 6 bases, the J end lost 2 bases, and 14 bases lay between the germline ends. Germline CDR1 reads MNHNY; CDR2 reads SVGAGI (reference sequence). The CDR3 length is 14 residues. The chain's CDR3 is CASRPTGETYEQYF. The CDR3 DNA reads as TGTGCCAGCAGACCGACAGGAGAAACCTACGAGCAGTACTTC.

V usage is TRBV5-4 and J usage is TRBJ2-7; D remains ambiguous. CDR1 and CDR2 (germline): SGHNT, YYREEE (reference sequence). The CDR3 is 13 amino acids. Between the trimmed V and J ends, which lost 0 bases and 5 bases, there was a span of 9 bases. The CDR3 is CASSLEASNEQYF. For the CDR3, the DNA is TGTGCCAGCAGCTTGGAGGCTAGTAACGAGCAGTACTTC.

The rearrangement uses TRBV20-1 and TRBJ2-7, with D uncertain. In germline, CDR1 is DFQATT, CDR2 SNEGSKA (reference sequence). The CDR3 runs to 11 residues. V gave up 4 bases and J gave up 4 bases, with 8 bases separating them. The CDR3 nucleotides are TGCAGTGCTACCGTTACATACGAGCAGTACTTC. It specifies CSATVTYEQYF.

The chain carries TRBV28 and TRBJ1-6, with no clear D. Trimming took off 6 bases at V and 5 bases at J, with 14 bases between the two ends. CDR1 and CDR2 from the germline V gene are MDHEN and SYDVKM. The CDR3 runs to 15 residues. DNA for the CDR3: TGTGCCAGCAGATTTTTTACCGGGGATAATTCACCCCTCCACTTT. Amino acids: CASRFFTGDNSPLHF.

The V call is TRBV28, the J call TRBJ2-3; D might be TRBD1 (5 bases). The CDR3 length is 16 residues. The germline V gene has CDR1 MDHEN and CDR2 SYDVKM. Trimming stripped 6 bases from V and 0 bases from J, with 16 bases between. The CDR3 region is CASSTYRISSTDTQYF. The CDR3 bases are TGTGCCAGCAGCACGTACAGGATATCTAGCACAGATACGCAGTATTTT.

This sequence joins TRBV24-1 and TRBJ2-4; D might be TRBD2 (6 bases). From germline, CDR1 is KGHDR and CDR2 SFDVKD. V lost 4 bases to trimming and J lost 8 bases, with 11 bases between them. The CDR3 spans 13 residues. As DNA, the CDR3 is TGTGCCACCAGTGACAGACCGGGGGACATTCAGTACTTC. It specifies CATSDRPGDIQYF.

This clone appeared a few times. The chain uses TRBV11-3 and TRBJ2-3, with TRBD1 matching over 10 bases. J lost 6 bases, V lost 3 bases, and 3 bases had no gene match. Germline values: CDR1 SGHNT, CDR2 YENEEA. The CDR3 covers 14 residues. CDR3 residues: CASSLGQGSDTQYF. The DNA for the CDR3 is TGTGCCAGCAGCTTGGGACAGGGGAGCGATACGCAGTATTTT.

The J gene is TRBJ1-2, the V gene TRBV30; the match to TRBD1 covers 8 bases. Germline CDR1 reads GTSNPN; CDR2 reads SVGIG (reference sequence). This CDR3 contains 12 residues. Unmatched junction bases numbered 4, after V lost 1 base and J lost 9 bases. CDR3 nucleotide sequence: TGTGCCTGGAGTGGGACAGGGTTGAGCTACACCTTC. Amino acid sequence: CAWSGTGLSYTF. The complete variable domain, with remaining parts taken from reference TRBV30 and TRBJ1-2, reads SQTIHQWPATLVQPVGSPLSLECTVEGTSNPNLYWYRQAAGRGLQLLFYSVGIGQISSEVPQNLSASRPQDRQFILSSKKLLLSDSGFYLCAWSGTGLSYTFGSGTRLTVV.

J is TRBJ2-1 and V is TRBV3-1 (or the pseudogene TRBV3-2); TRBD1 aligns across 9 bases. V dropped 0 bases and J dropped 8; count of bases not matched to a gene: 17. The CDR3 is 19 residues long. From germline, CDR1 is LGHDT and CDR2 YNNKEL (reference sequence). For the CDR3, the DNA is TGTGCCAGCAGCCAAGAGGTACAGGGGGCTGGGGCGAAATTCGATGAGCAGTTCTTC. Translation: CASSQEVQGAGAKFDEQFF.

With regard to this clone: The germline gene is not matched at one end of the junction; a read error may be the cause. The V gene is TRBV12-3 or TRBV12-4, the J gene TRBJ1-2; tentative D call: TRBD1 (5 bases). CDR3 size: 12 residues. The CDR3 nucleotides read TGTGCCAGCAGTGTAGGAGACAGTCGTGGCGCCTTC. Protein: CASSVGDSRGAF.

J is TRBJ1-1 and V is TRBV24-1, with a tentative D call TRBD1 (6 bases). The CDR3 loop spans 15 amino acids. The germline V and J ends were trimmed by 4 bases and 4 bases, with 15 bases remaining between them. Germline V gene sequence: CDR1 KGHDR, CDR2 SFDVKD. CDR3 loop: CATSEGRGLGTEAFF. CDR3 sequence (DNA): TGTGCCACCAGTGAGGGCAGGGGCCTGGGCACTGAAGCTTTCTTT.

This rearrangement joins TRBV19 to TRBJ1-4; D is ambiguous. CDR3 length equals 15 residues. The V end was cut by 2 bases, the J end by 0 bases, with 7 bases between. Looked up from germline, CDR1 is LNHDA and CDR2 is SQIVND (reference sequence). The CDR3 DNA reads as TGTGCCAGTAGTATACGTTCCTCAACTAATGAAAAACTGTTTTTT. Protein product: CASSIRSSTNEKLFF.

V usage is TRBV2 and J usage is TRBJ2-2; 9 nucleotides agree with TRBD2. CDR3 length: 15 amino acids. Losses at the gene ends were 7 bases for V and 4 bases for J; bases not matched to a gene: 7. Germline-derived CDR1 and CDR2 are SNHLY and FYNNEI. CDR3 nucleotide sequence: TGTGCCAGCAATTTTGCGGGAGGGGGCACCGGGGAGCTGTTTTTT. This sequence encodes CASNFAGGGTGELFF.

The CDR3 loop is CASETGTSGASTQYF. CDR3 bases: TGTGCCAGTGAAACCGGGACTAGCGGGGCCAGTACGCAGTATTTT. This chain connects TRBV2 to TRBJ2-3, with 13 bases identical to TRBD2. V shed 9 bases, J shed 8 bases, and the junction held 11 bases outside the gene matches. CDR3 length: 15 amino acids. Germline CDR1 reads SNHLY; CDR2 reads FYNNEI.

J is TRBJ2-2 and V is TRBV7-2, with 7 bases that match TRBD2. Germline lookup yields CDR1 SGHTA and CDR2 FQGNSA. CDR3 length: 15 amino acids. With 6 bases clipped from V and 5 bases from J, the junction kept 9 bases outside the gene matches. Here the CDR3 reads CASSASGGGTGELFF. The CDR3, as DNA: TGTGCCAGCAGTGCTTCGGGAGGTGGGACCGGGGAGCTGTTTTTT.